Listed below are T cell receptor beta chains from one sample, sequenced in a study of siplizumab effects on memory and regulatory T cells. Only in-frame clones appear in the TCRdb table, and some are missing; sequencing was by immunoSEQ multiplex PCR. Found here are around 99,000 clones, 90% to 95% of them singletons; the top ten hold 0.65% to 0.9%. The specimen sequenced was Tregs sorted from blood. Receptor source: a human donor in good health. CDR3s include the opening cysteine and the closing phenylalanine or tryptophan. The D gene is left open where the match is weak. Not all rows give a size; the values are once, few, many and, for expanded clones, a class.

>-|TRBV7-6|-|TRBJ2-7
TGTGCCAGCAGCTTAGGTGCAGGGTCGTCCTACGAGCAGTACTTC
CASSLGAGSSYEQYF
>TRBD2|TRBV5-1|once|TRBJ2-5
TGCGCCAGCAGCGTCGGCGGGGGTCGGGAGACCCAGTACTTC
CASSVGGGRETQYF
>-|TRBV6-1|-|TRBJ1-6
TGTGCCAGCAGTGAGCAGGGCGGCGGGTCACCCCTCCACTTT
CASSEQGGGSPLHF
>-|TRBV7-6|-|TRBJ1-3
TGTGCCAGCAGCTTTCCTGGGGGCCAAAGCTCTGGAAACACCATATATTTT
CASSFPGGQSSGNTIYF
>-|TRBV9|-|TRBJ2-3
TGTGCCAGCAGCGGGGGACCTAATACGCAGTATTTT
CASSGGPNTQYF
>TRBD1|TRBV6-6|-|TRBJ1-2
TGTGCCAGCAGTTACGCGGGACAGGGAGGCGGCTACACCTTC
CASSYAGQGGGYTF
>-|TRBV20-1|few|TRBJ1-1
TGCAGTGCTAGAGATCTTGCAAAGGCTTTCTTT
CSARDLAKAFF
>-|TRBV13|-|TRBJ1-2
TGTGCCAGCAGCCCCCCGGCTTGGGCCCCCGGCTACACCTTC
CASSPPAWAPGYTF
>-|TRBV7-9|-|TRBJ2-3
TGTGCCAGCAGCTTATGGGCGTTTACAGATACGCAGTATTTT
CASSLWAFTDTQYF
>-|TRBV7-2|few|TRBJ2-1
TGTGCCAGCAGCCCCGTCAACCTAAATGAGCAGTTCTTC
CASSPVNLNEQFF
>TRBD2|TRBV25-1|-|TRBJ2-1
TGTGCCAGCAGTGGGACTAGCGGATGGAATGAGCAGTTCTTC
CASSGTSGWNEQFF
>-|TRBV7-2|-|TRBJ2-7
TGTGCCAGCAGCTTAGCCTGGGTCTACGAGCAGTACTTC
CASSLAWVYEQYF
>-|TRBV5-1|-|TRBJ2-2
TGCGCCAGCAGCTTAGGGAGGTCACACACCGGGGAGCTGTTTTTT
CASSLGRSHTGELFF
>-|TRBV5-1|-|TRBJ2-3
TGCGCCAGCAGCTTGGAGCCGGGAACAGATACGCAGTATTTT
CASSLEPGTDTQYF
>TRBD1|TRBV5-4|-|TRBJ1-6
TGTGCCAGCAGCGCTCTATCGACAGGGGGCAATTCACCCCTCCACTTT
CASSALSTGGNSPLHF
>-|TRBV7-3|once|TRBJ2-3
TGTGCCAGCAGCCGAACACCGGGAGTCACAGATACGCAGTATTTT
CASSRTPGVTDTQYF
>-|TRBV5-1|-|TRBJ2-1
TGCGCCAGCAGCTTCCAGCGGGCGTACAATGAGCAGTTCTTC
CASSFQRAYNEQFF
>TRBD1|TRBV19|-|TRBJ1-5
TGTGCCAGTGGTGGACAGGCGAATCAGCCCCAGCATTTT
CASGGQANQPQHF
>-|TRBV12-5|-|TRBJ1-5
TGTGCTAGTGGTAACCAACAGGGATATCAGCCCCAGCATTTT
CASGNQQGYQPQHF
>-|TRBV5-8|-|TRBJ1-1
TGTGCCAGCAGCTTGTCGAGGAACACTGAAGCTTTCTTT
CASSLSRNTEAFF
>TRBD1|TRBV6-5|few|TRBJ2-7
TGTGCCAGCAGTTACGGGACAGGCTACGAGCAGTACTTC
CASSYGTGYEQYF
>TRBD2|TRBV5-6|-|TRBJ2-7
TGTGCCAGCAGCTTACCGGGAGGCTCGTCCTACGAGCAGTACTTC
CASSLPGGSSYEQYF
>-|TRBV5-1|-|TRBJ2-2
TGCGCCAGCAGCTTGGCCTCAGGGGGGCTGAACACCGGGGAGCTGTTTTTT
CASSLASGGLNTGELFF
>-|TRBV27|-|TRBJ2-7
TGTGCCAGCAGTTTAGGAGGGGTTAGCTCCTACGAGCAGTACTTC
CASSLGGVSSYEQYF
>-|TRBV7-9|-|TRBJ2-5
TGTGCCAGCAGCTTACCCCAAGGGACCCAGTACTTC
CASSLPQGTQYF
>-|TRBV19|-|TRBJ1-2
TGTGCCAGTAGTATAGATCTTACAGGGAGGAACTATGGCTACACCTTC
CASSIDLTGRNYGYTF
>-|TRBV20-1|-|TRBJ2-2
TGCAGTGCCTGGACAGCCGGGGAGCTGTTTTTT
CSAWTAGELFF
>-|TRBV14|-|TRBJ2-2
TGTGCCAGCAGCCAAGGGGGGTACACCGGGGAGCTGTTTTTT
CASSQGGYTGELFF
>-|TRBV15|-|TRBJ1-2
TGTGCCACCAGAGGCGGGGGAGAAGCTAACTATGGCTACACCTTC
CATRGGGEANYGYTF
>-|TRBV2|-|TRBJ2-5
TGTGCCAGCGGCAGAGACAGGTCCGGAAAGCAGTACTTC
CASGRDRSGKQYF
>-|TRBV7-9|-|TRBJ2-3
TGTGCCAGCAGCTTAGGGGCAGCCTCATATACGCAGTATTTT
CASSLGAASYTQYF
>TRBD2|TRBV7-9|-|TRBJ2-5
TGTGCCAGCAGCCTAGGGACTAGCGGGAAGGAGACCCAGTACTTC
CASSLGTSGKETQYF
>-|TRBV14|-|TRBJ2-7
TGTGCCAGCAGCTCCTATATATCCTACGAGCAGTACTTC
CASSSYISYEQYF
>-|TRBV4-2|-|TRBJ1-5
TGTGCCAGCAGCCAAGATCTTTTAGGGGGTCAGCCCCAGCATTTT
CASSQDLLGGQPQHF
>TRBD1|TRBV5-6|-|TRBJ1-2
TGTGCCAGCAGCCAAACTGGACAGGCGTCTAACTATGGCTACACCTTC
CASSQTGQASNYGYTF
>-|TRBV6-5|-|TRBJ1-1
TGTGCCAGCAGTTACTCGGACAGTCGGCGGAACACTGAAGCTTTCTTT
CASSYSDSRRNTEAFF
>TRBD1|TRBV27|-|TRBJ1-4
TGTGCCAGCAGTTCCGACAGGGGCAGTTCAACTAATGAAAAACTGTTTTTT
CASSSDRGSSTNEKLFF
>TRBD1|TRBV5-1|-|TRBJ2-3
TGCGCCAGCAGCTTGGGGGCCCGACAGGGAGAGTATTTT
CASSLGARQGEYF
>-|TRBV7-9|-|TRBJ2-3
TGTGCCAGCAGCTTGGACAGGGAGGGGACGCAGTATTTT
CASSLDREGTQYF
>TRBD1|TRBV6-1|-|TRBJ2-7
TGTGCCAGCAGTGACCGTGGGACAGGGAATTTCTACGAGCAGTACTTC
CASSDRGTGNFYEQYF